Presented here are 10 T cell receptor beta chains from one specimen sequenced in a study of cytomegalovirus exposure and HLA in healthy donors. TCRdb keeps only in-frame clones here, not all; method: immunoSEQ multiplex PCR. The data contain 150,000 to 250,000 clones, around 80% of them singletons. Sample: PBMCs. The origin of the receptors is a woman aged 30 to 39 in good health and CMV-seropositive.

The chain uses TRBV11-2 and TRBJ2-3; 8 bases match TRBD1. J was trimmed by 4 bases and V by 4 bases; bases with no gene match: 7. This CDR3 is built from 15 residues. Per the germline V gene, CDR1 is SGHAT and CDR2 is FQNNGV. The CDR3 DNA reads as TGTGCCAGCAGCTCCAGGGGGCGCGAACCAGATACGCAGTATTTT. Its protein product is CASSSRGREPDTQYF.

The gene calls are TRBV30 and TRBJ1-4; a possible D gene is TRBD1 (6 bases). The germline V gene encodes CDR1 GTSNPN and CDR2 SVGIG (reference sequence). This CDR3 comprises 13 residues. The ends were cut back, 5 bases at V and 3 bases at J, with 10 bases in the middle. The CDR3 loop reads CAWQGTSNEKLFF. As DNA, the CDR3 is TGTGCCTGGCAAGGGACATCTAATGAAAAACTGTTTTTT.

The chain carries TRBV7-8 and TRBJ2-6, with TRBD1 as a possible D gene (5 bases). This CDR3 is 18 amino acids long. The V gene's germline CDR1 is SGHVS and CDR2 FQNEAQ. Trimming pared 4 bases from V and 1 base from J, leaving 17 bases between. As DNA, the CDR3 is TGTGCCAGCAGCTCAACCAGGGATTTTCTGTCTGGGGCCAACGTCCTGACTTTC. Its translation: CASSSTRDFLSGANVLTF.

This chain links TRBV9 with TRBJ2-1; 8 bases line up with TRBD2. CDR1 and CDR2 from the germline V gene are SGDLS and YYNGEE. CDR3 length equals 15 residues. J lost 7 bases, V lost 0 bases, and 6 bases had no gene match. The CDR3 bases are TGTGCCAGCAGCGTAGAACCGGGAGGGCCGAATGAGCAGTTCTTC. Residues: CASSVEPGGPNEQFF.

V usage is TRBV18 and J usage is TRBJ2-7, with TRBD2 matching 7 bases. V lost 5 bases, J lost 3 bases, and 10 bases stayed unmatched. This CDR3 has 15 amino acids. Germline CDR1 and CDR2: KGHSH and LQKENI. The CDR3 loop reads CASSASSGGYYEQYF. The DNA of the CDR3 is TGTGCCAGCTCAGCTTCTAGCGGAGGATACTACGAGCAGTACTTC.

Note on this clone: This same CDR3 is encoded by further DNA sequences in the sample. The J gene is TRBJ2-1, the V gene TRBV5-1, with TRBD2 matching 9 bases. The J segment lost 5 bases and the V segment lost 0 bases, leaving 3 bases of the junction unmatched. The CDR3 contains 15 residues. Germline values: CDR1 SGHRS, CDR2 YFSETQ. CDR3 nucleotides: TGCGCCAGCAGCTTGGAGGGCGGGAGGGACAATGAGCAGTTCTTC. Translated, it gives CASSLEGGRDNEQFF.

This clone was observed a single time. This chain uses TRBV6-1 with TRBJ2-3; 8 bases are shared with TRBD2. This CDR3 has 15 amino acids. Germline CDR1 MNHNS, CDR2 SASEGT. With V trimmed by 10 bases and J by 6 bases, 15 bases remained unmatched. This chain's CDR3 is CATPGLSGGLDTQYF. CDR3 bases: TGTGCCACCCCGGGACTATCGGGGGGGTTGGATACGCAGTATTTT.

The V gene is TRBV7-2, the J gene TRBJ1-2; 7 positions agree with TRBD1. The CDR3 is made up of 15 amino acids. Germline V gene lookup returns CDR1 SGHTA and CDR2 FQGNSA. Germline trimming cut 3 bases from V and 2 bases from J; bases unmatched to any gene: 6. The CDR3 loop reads CASSFGTVRNYGYTF. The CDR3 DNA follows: TGTGCCAGCAGCTTTGGGACAGTTCGGAACTATGGCTACACCTTC.

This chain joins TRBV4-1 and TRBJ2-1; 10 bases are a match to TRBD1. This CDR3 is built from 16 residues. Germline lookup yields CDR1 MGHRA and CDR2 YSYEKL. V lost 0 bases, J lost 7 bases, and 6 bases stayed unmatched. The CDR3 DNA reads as TGCGCCAGCAGCCAAGATTCGGGACAGGGGAAGAATGAGCAGTTCTTC. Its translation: CASSQDSGQGKNEQFF.

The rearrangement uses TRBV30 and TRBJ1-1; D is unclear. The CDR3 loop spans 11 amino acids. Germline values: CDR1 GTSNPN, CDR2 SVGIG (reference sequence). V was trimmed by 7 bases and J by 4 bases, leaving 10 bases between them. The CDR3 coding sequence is TGTGCCTCCTCAGGAGGCACTGAAGCTTTCTTT. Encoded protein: CASSGGTEAFF.